The sequence of this TCR beta chain was determined in a study of Graves' ophthalmopathy and Graves' hyperthyroidism. From RNA, the CDR3 regions of TCR beta chains were amplified and sequenced. In the first round, RT-PCR was carried out with HTBI primers, and a multiplex PCR formed the second round. TCRdb re-called the multiplex PCR reads through MiXCR, storing one row per CDR3 protein. Counted here are hundreds of thousands of distinct CDR3 sequences, 14% occurring once; the ten biggest clones make up 8% to 10%. The germline V gene encodes CDR1 SGHAT and CDR2 FQNNGV. This CDR3 has 17 amino acids. With 0 bases clipped from V and 6 bases from J, the junction kept 8 bases outside the gene matches.

The material sequenced was blood. This receptor was identified in a woman aged 25 to 39 with Graves' ophthalmopathy. The J gene is TRBJ2-3, the V gene TRBV11-2; 11 nucleotides line up with TRBD2. The CDR3 sequence: CASSLEVAGGRRDTQYF. The CDR3 DNA reads as TGTGCCAGCAGCTTAGAGGTAGCGGGGGGGCGAAGGGATACGCAGTATTTT.